This passage covers 30 T cell receptor beta chains from one sample sequenced in a study of identical twins. In TCRdb, the 5' RACE reads were re-called with MiXCR into one record per CDR3 protein. Found here are 450,000 to 600,000 distinct CDR3 sequences, around 20% of them singletons; the top ten hold roughly 0.5%. These data were also filed under a second study, of yellow fever vaccine responses in identical twins.

Sequenced material: CD4+ T cells sorted from blood. Receptors originate from a woman aged 18-30 years in good health.

This clonotype was seen more than once but under ten times. The V call is TRBV20-1, the J call TRBJ2-4, with D possibly matching TRBD2 (6 bases). There are 14 residues in the CDR3. The ends were cut back, 6 bases at V and 0 bases at J, with 12 bases in the middle. From germline, CDR1 is DFQATT and CDR2 SNEGSKA (reference sequence). The CDR3 region is CSAPGGIAKNIQYF. The CDR3 DNA follows: TGCAGTGCCCCCGGCGGGATAGCCAAAAACATTCAGTACTTC.

The chain has TRBV13 and TRBJ2-3; 15 bases are shared with TRBD2. Germline V gene sequence: CDR1 PRHDT, CDR2 FYEKMQ (reference sequence). The CDR3 consists of 16 residues. The V and J ends lost 5 bases and 7 bases, in that order; junction bases with no gene match: 7. CDR3 DNA sequence: TGTGCCAGCAGCCTGGGACTAGCGGGAGGAGGGAATACGCAGTATTTT. Translated, it gives CASSLGLAGGGNTQYF.

The chain recombines TRBV24-1 with TRBJ2-5; 9 bases align to TRBD2. This CDR3 contains 15 residues. Per germline, CDR1 KGHDR and CDR2 SFDVKD. V dropped 3 bases and J dropped 4; count of bases not matched to a gene: 5. DNA of the CDR3: TGTGCCACCAGTGATGCGGGAGGGCTCCCAGAGACCCAGTACTTC. Translating it yields CATSDAGGLPETQYF.

This rearrangement joins TRBV7-3 to TRBJ2-1, with a weak D call TRBD2 (6 bases). The CDR3 is made up of 16 amino acids. The germline V and J ends were trimmed by 5 bases and 5 bases, with 19 bases remaining between them. Germline V lookup: CDR1 SGHTA, CDR2 FQGTGA. Here the CDR3 reads CASSPSGNSGDNEQFF. CDR3 DNA sequence: TGTGCCAGCAGCCCTTCGGGGAATAGCGGAGACAATGAGCAGTTCTTC.

This clonotype showed up just a few times. The rearrangement uses TRBV10-3 and TRBJ2-3; 7 nucleotides agree with TRBD1. The CDR3 length is 16 residues. The junction had 12 bases not matched to a gene; V was cut back by 5 bases and J by 4 bases. Germline V lookup: CDR1 ENHRY, CDR2 SYGVKD. The DNA for the CDR3 is TGTGCCATCAGTTCCAAGACAGGGTTCATCGCAGATACGCAGTATTTT. Amino acids: CAISSKTGFIADTQYF.

The V and J genes are TRBV5-1 and TRBJ2-5, with 7 positions matching TRBD2. Unmatched junction bases numbered 8, after V lost 4 bases and J lost 5 bases. The CDR3 totals 14 residues. CDR1 and CDR2 (germline): SGHRS, YFSETQ. CDR3: CASSLRGKWETQYF. Written as DNA, the CDR3 is TGCGCCAGCAGCCTGCGGGGGAAATGGGAGACCCAGTACTTC.

The rearrangement joins TRBV10-3 to TRBJ1-5; no firm D call. Germline V gene sequence: CDR1 ENHRY, CDR2 SYGVKD. The CDR3 has 14 amino acids. V gave up 3 bases and J gave up 5 bases, with 11 bases separating them. CDR3 DNA sequence: TGTGCCATCAGTGACGGCGGCGGATATCAGCCCCAGCATTTT. The encoded protein is CAISDGGGYQPQHF.

The chain uses TRBV11-2 and TRBJ2-2; D uncertain. This CDR3 is 15 amino acids long. Per germline, CDR1 SGHAT and CDR2 FQNNGV. V dropped 7 bases and J dropped 4 bases, with 16 bases sitting between them. CDR3 DNA sequence: TGTGCCAGCACAAACTCCCGGGCCGTCACCGGGGAGCTGTTTTTT. This encodes CASTNSRAVTGELFF. Supplemented by reference TRBV11-2 and TRBJ2-2, the full variable domain reads EAGVAQSPRYKIIEKRQSVAFWCNPISGHATLYWYQQILGQGPKLLIQFQNNGVVDDSQLPKDRFSAERLKGVDSTLKIQPAKLEDSAVYLCASTNSRAVTGELFFGEGSRLTVL.

This clonotype was seen a few times. The CDR3 sequence: CSVTAYNEQFF. CDR3 sequence (DNA): TGCAGCGTCACGGCCTACAATGAGCAGTTCTTC. The J gene is TRBJ2-1, the V gene TRBV29-1; D gene unclear. Germline V gene sequence: CDR1 SQVTM, CDR2 ANQGSEA. This CDR3 region has 11 residues. Trimming shortened V by 6 bases and J by 2 bases, and 5 bases separated the two germline ends.

There are a few counts of this clonotype. The CDR3 bases are TGTGCCAGCAGCCAAGATTCGAGCGGGAGGAATGAGCAGTTCTTC. Translation gives CASSQDSSGRNEQFF. This chain uses TRBV3-1 with TRBJ2-1; TRBD2 matches 9 bases. Germline CDR1 and CDR2: LGHDT and YNNKEL (reference sequence). This CDR3 is 15 amino acids long. Germline trimming cut 0 bases from V and 7 bases from J; bases unmatched to any gene: 4.

This clonotype was counted between two and nine times. The CDR3: CARERPLAGGYNEQFF. CDR3 nucleotides: TGTGCCAGAGAACGACCATTAGCGGGAGGGTACAATGAGCAGTTCTTC. The chain couples TRBV21-1 to TRBJ2-1; no check of the table's D call, TRBD2, against the DNA was made. TRBV21-1 is tagged as a pseudogene. The CDR3 has 16 amino acids.

The chain recombines TRBV7-9 with TRBJ2-7, with TRBD2 matching 12 bases. The CDR3 length is 17 residues. J was trimmed by 0 bases and V by 4 bases; bases with no gene match: 7. The germline V gene has CDR1 SEHNR and CDR2 FQNEAQ (reference sequence). CDR3 amino acids: CASSYGTSGPRSYEQYF. DNA for the CDR3: TGTGCCAGCAGCTACGGGACTAGCGGGCCTCGCTCCTACGAGCAGTACTTC.

In its sample, this clonotype was seen a few times. The rearrangement uses TRBV10-3 and TRBJ2-3; TRBD1 agrees at 7 bases. Per germline, CDR1 ENHRY and CDR2 SYGVKD. The CDR3 totals 15 residues. Unmatched junction bases numbered 9, after V lost 5 bases and J lost 4 bases. CDR3 sequence reads: CAISPGQMFPDTQYF. In nucleotides, the CDR3 is TGTGCCATCAGTCCGGGACAGATGTTCCCAGATACGCAGTATTTT.

V usage is TRBV5-6 and J usage is TRBJ2-1, with D possibly called TRBD1 or TRBD2 (5 bases each). Germline V CDR1 and CDR2: SGHDT, YYEEEE. The CDR3 loop spans 17 amino acids. V lost 0 bases, J lost 2 bases, and 15 bases lay in between. CDR3 amino acids: CASSLEPSGLTYNEQFF. For the CDR3, the DNA is TGTGCCAGCAGCTTGGAGCCCTCGGGGCTCACCTACAATGAGCAGTTCTTC. Looking up the rest from reference TRBV5-6 and TRBJ2-1 gives the full variable domain: DAGVTQSPTHLIKTRGQQVTLRCSPKSGHDTVSWYQQALGQGPQFIFQYYEEEERQRGNFPDRFSGHQFPNYSSELNVNALLLGDSALYLCASSLEPSGLTYNEQFFGPGTRLTVL.

This chain joins TRBV6-2 or TRBV6-3 and TRBJ2-7; D tentatively fits TRBD1 or TRBD2 (5 bases each). This CDR3 comprises 14 residues. The germline V gene has CDR1 MNHEY and CDR2 SVGEGT. The V and J ends lost 6 bases and 0 bases respectively, with 12 bases between them. CDR3 loop: CASSNSGASYEQYV. In DNA form, the CDR3 reads TGTGCCAGCAGCAATTCCGGGGCCTCCTACGAGCAGTACGTC.

This clonotype was counted between two and nine times. The gene calls are TRBV12-3 or TRBV12-4 and TRBJ1-1; 10 bases agree with TRBD1. The trim removed 5 bases at V and 5 bases at J, leaving 5 bases unmatched. CDR3 size: 14 residues. DNA for the CDR3: TGTGCCAGCAGTAAGGACAGGGGGTTTACTGAAGCTTTCTTT. The encoded protein is CASSKDRGFTEAFF.

The V gene is TRBV24-1, the J gene TRBJ2-1, with 9 bases matching TRBD2. Unmatched junction bases numbered 5, after V lost 0 bases and J lost 6 bases. Germline CDR1 reads KGHDR; CDR2 reads SFDVKD. CDR3 length equals 16 residues. CDR3 sequence reads: CATSDLGLAFGNEQFF. The CDR3 DNA sequence: TGTGCCACCAGTGATTTGGGACTAGCGTTCGGCAATGAGCAGTTCTTC.

V gene TRBV11-3 combines with J gene TRBJ2-7; D is perhaps TRBD1 or TRBD2 (7 bases each). This CDR3 contains 13 residues. V was shortened by 5 bases and J by 6 bases, with 14 bases between the two germline ends. Per germline, CDR1 SGHNT and CDR2 YENEEA. In DNA, the CDR3 is TGTGCCAGCAGCAGCGGGACAGTCGGCGAGCAGTACTTC. This codes for CASSSGTVGEQYF.

V is TRBV20-1 and J is TRBJ2-7, with D uncertain. The CDR3 sequence is 12 residues long. V was cut by 4 bases and J by 5 bases, with 12 bases left in between. CDR1 is DFQATT, CDR2 SNEGSKA, per germline (reference sequence). In nucleotides, the CDR3 is TGCAGTGCTATGGGTAACTTAAACGAGCAGTACTTC. Translation: CSAMGNLNEQYF.

This clonotype appeared a few times. The chain carries TRBV2 and TRBJ2-5, with unresolved D. The CDR3 runs 13 residues. The germline V gene has CDR1 SNHLY and CDR2 FYNNEI. V was trimmed by 4 bases and J by 5 bases, leaving 11 bases between them. CDR3 region: CASSVIRAETQYF. As DNA, the CDR3 is TGTGCCAGCAGTGTTATAAGAGCCGAGACCCAGTACTTC.

The gene calls are TRBV2 and TRBJ2-1, with D perhaps matching TRBD1 (6 bases). CDR1 and CDR2 from the germline V gene are SNHLY and FYNNEI. This CDR3 has 14 amino acids. The germline V and J ends were trimmed by 5 bases and 10 bases, with 18 bases remaining between them. CDR3 region: CASSFQSGAGEQFF. The CDR3 coding sequence is TGTGCCAGCAGTTTCCAGTCAGGGGCTGGAGAGCAGTTCTTC.

A few counts support this clonotype. This chain joins TRBV2 and TRBJ2-1, with TRBD2 identical over 7 bases. Germline loops: CDR1 SNHLY, CDR2 FYNNEI. The junction had 5 bases not matched to a gene; V was cut back by 1 base and J by 8 bases. This CDR3 contains 14 residues. In nucleotides, the CDR3 is TGTGCCAGCAGTGAAGGGGAGGGAATTGATGAGCAGTTCTTC. Translating it yields CASSEGEGIDEQFF.

The chain is built from TRBV7-8 and TRBJ2-7; possibly TRBD1 for D (6 bases). V lost 1 base and J 2 bases, leaving 12 bases between the germline ends. CDR1 is SGHVS, CDR2 FQNEAQ, per germline. The length of the CDR3 is 15 residues. In nucleotides, the CDR3 is TGTGCCAGCAGCTTAGAAGGGGCAGGGGCCTACGAGCAGTACGTC. Protein sequence: CASSLEGAGAYEQYV.

This clonotype appeared a few times. The V gene is TRBV7-2, the J gene TRBJ1-2; D is ambiguous. Germline-derived CDR1 and CDR2 are SGHTA and FQGNSA. This CDR3 has 12 amino acids. V lost 5 bases and J 8 bases, leaving 12 bases between the germline ends. CDR3 region: CASSPDVGGYTF. The CDR3 nucleotides are TGTGCCAGCAGCCCTGACGTGGGGGGCTACACCTTC.

The CDR3 bases are TGTGCCAGCAGCCCTACGACAGGTCGCACAGATACGCAGTATTTT. It translates to CASSPTTGRTDTQYF. The chain links TRBV12-3 or TRBV12-4 to TRBJ2-3, with D perhaps matching TRBD1 (6 bases). Between the trimmed V and J ends, which lost 6 bases and 1 base, there was a span of 14 bases. This CDR3 has 15 amino acids.

This clonotype turned up a few times. V is TRBV20-1 and J is TRBJ2-1; 10 positions agree with TRBD2. V gave up 3 bases and J gave up 1 base; unmatched junction bases: 15. Germline CDR1 reads DFQATT; CDR2 reads SNEGSKA (reference sequence). This CDR3 has 19 residues. This CDR3 reads CSARDRASGSSQSYNEQFF. DNA of the CDR3: TGCAGTGCTAGGGACAGGGCTAGCGGGAGCTCCCAATCCTACAATGAGCAGTTCTTC.

In this sample, this clonotype turned up a few times. The chain couples TRBV5-1 to TRBJ2-5; D possibly corresponds to TRBD2 (5 bases). This CDR3 has 15 residues. With 0 bases removed from V and 5 bases from J, the gap between germline ends came to 14 bases. CDR1 and CDR2 from the germline V gene are SGHRS and YFSETQ. The CDR3 DNA is TGCGCCAGCAGCTTGGGGCCCGGGGTTTACGAGACCCAGTACTTC. This codes for CASSLGPGVYETQYF. Supplemented by reference TRBV5-1 and TRBJ2-5, the full variable domain reads KAGVTQTPRYLIKTRGQQVTLSCSPISGHRSVSWYQQTPGQGLQFLFEYFSETQRNKGNFPGRFSGRQFSNSRSEMNVSTLELGDSALYLCASSLGPGVYETQYFGPGTRLLVL.

This rearrangement joins TRBV6-1 to TRBJ2-7, with 10 bases fitting TRBD2. CDR1 MNHNS and CDR2 SASEGT come from the germline V gene. The CDR3 consists of 15 residues. V trimming: 6 bases; J trimming: 1 base; junction bases outside the gene matches: 6. CDR3 sequence (DNA): TGTGCCAGCAGAGGGGGAGCGGGAGGGTCCTACGAGCAGTACTTC. It is translated as CASRGGAGGSYEQYF.

The chain is built from TRBV4-1 and TRBJ2-2; either TRBD1 or TRBD2 may fit D (6 bases each). The V gene's germline CDR1 is MGHRA and CDR2 YSYEKL. Trimming left V 4 bases short and J 2 bases short, with 17 bases between. This CDR3 has 17 amino acids. The CDR3 sequence: CASSPLGTGANTGELFF. The CDR3 region has the DNA TGCGCCAGCAGCCCCCTGGGGACGGGGGCAAACACCGGGGAGCTGTTTTTT.

This clonotype has a handful of counts. This sequence joins TRBV5-1 and TRBJ1-1, with D possibly TRBD1 on 5 matching bases. CDR1 is SGHRS, CDR2 YFSETQ, per germline. V was pared by 6 bases and J by 3 bases, with 18 bases between. This CDR3 has 15 residues. The CDR3 is CASTPSGASYTEAFF. DNA of the CDR3: TGCGCCAGCACCCCGTCCGGGGCGTCGTACACTGAAGCTTTCTTT.